Below, one T cell receptor beta chain is given with its context. Its antigen is unknown. The CDR3 end is not reached by the read, which stops 3 residues before it; the germline J gene fills it in. Every participant had a single incident cervical HPV16 infection, and prevalent HPV16 infections were excluded. Cervical HPV DNA was detected by MY09/MY11 PCR, and genotyping was performed by dot-blot hybridization. Fifteen mL of heparinized blood was centrifuged, after which the buffy coat was aliquoted, frozen at -30 degrees C, and then stored at -80 degrees C. Genomic DNA was extracted from buffy coat specimens using QIAGEN kits. This specimen comes from a study of T cells in women clearing cervical HPV infection (dated by TCRdb to the late 2010s). About the full investigation: Cases were some 26 women with histologically confirmed HPV16-related CIN3 or worse, including 2 invasive cancers. Controls were around 23 women whose single incident HPV16 infection cleared within 12 months without precancer or cancer developing. Blood from cases was collected at the visit at which the lesion was first identified, whereas blood from controls was collected once infection was no longer detected. For cases, the median interval between lesion detection and blood sampling was about 140 days, with an interquartile range of about 80 to 210 days. Since HLA typing was available for only a few women, HLA type could not be ruled out as a confounder. An exploratory proof-of-principle case-control study, nested within the Guanacaste HPV Natural History Study in Costa Rica, was conducted to compare TCR repertoires across cervical HPV16 outcomes. Cases and controls were matched on year of sample collection and on age within five years. A median age of roughly 33 years was observed in cases versus more than 37 in controls, and no significant differences in baseline characteristics were found. In the parent cohort, more than 8,500 women aged 18 or older were enrolled in Guanacaste, Costa Rica, during 1993 to 1994 and then followed for under 8 years. Five blinded duplicates per group were added as quality controls, giving roughly 60 samples: around 50 participants and some 10 replicates.

TCR beta CDR3 regions were amplified by multiplex PCR using the immunoSEQ assay from an average of about 1,200 ng genomic DNA per sample. Primer bias was corrected in the assay by using a complete synthetic TCR repertoire to establish an amplification baseline. The amplicons were sequenced using the Illumina platform. Turning to the authors' computational methods: Sequences were error-corrected by clustering with frequency ratios and a modified nearest-neighbor algorithm, then analyzed in the immunoSEQ Analyzer with IMGT gene definitions. TCR richness and evenness were averaged over 20 rarefaction repeats at each rarefaction depth, excluding samples with fewer sequences than the depth. Wilcoxon rank sum tests with FDR correction were used to compare relative abundances of V, D and J genes between the groups. For the blinded duplicates, the intraclass correlation was 95% to 97% for TCR richness and averaged 76.4% across more than 60 gene segments. TCRdb re-hosts the immuneACCESS table, in-frame sequences only. Its copies lack some clones; in the studies checked, an unresolved V gene accounts for under half of them, and the cause for the rest is not known. V and J calls and clone size come straight from that table; D and trimming were deduced from the DNA. The sample's table lists a count of about 15,000 clones. The ten biggest clones cover over 8.5% of the sample.

Trimming takes 0 bases from V and 3 bases from J, and the germline ends sit 14 bases apart. CDR3 length: 17 amino acids, cysteine to phenylalanine. The DNA shown is the part of the CDR3 that was read: 42 bases, in frame from base 1. Sequences ENHRY (CDR1) and SYGVKD (CDR2) are obtained from the germline V gene. Broad study findings and their caveats: By combining richness with V gene abundances, random forest classifiers separated cases from controls with an estimated AUC of 0.75 to 0.85. Because T-cell numbers per sample were unknown, differences in richness could reflect varying T-cell content rather than repertoire biology. CIN3+ cases had significantly higher TCR repertoire richness than controls across sequencing depths, but evenness did not differ between the groups. TRBV6-7 relative abundance was lower in cases than in controls (approximately 0.11% versus 0.16%; Bonferroni P = 0.0008). The cross-sectional design could not show whether the associations came before the infection or were a result of it, and neither effector/memory subsets nor HPV-specific T cells were isolated.

The chain couples TRBV10-3 to TRBJ1-4; the D gene is unclear. The sequence was obtained from a woman aged 18-69 years with a cervical HPV16 infection that either progressed to CIN3+ or cleared (not recorded which). Source material: blood buffy coat. CDR3 DNA, as far as it was read: TGTGCCATCAGTGAGTCCGTAGAGGGCCCAGCTAATGAAAAA. This codes for CAISESVEGPANEK. The whole CDR3 protein is CAISESVEGPANEKLFF.